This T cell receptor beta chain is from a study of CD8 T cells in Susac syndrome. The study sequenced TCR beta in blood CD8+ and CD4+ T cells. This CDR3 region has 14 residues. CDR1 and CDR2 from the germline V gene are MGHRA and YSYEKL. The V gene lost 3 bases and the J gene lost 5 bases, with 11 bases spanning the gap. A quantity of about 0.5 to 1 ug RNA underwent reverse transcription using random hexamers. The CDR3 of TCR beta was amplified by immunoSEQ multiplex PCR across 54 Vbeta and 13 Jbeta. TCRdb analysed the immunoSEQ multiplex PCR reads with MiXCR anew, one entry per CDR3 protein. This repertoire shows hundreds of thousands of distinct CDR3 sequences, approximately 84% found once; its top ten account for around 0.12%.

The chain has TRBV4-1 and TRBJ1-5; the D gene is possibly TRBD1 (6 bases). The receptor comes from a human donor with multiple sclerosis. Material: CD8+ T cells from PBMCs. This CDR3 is CASSHNRDHQPQHF. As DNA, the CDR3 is TGCGCCAGCAGCCACAACAGGGATCATCAGCCCCAGCATTTT.